A few counts support the clone carrying this T cell receptor (beta chain). There are 14 residues in the CDR3. V was pared by 0 bases and J by 1 base, with 6 bases between. Germline CDR1 SEHNR, CDR2 FQNEAQ (reference sequence). MiXCR, run by TCRdb on the RT-PCR reads, gives a single entry per CDR3 protein. The table shows roughly 540,000 distinct CDR3 sequences, with approximately 20% occurring only once. This record comes from a study of response to subunit inactivated influenza vaccine. These same data were also listed under a study on T cells expressing NK-cell markers. This second study notes: Beta-chain TCR cDNA was generated via 5'RACE template switching with UMIs. CD3+CD56+NKG2C+, CD3+CD56+NKG2C- and CD3+CD56-NKG2C+ T cells, once sorted, supplied the TCR beta repertoires. In the group of eight sequenced donors, seven were HCMV-seropositive and one was seronegative. NKG2C+ dominant clonotypes from several donors made up roughly 1.0-7.0% of CD8+ T cells.

This chain uses TRBV7-9 with TRBJ2-5; D gene unclear. The sample was CD4+ T cells sorted from PBMCs, taken about 12 days after vaccination. This TCR was sampled from a man over 45 who received an inactivated influenza vaccine. DNA for the CDR3: TGTGCCAGCAGCTTAGCGGAGATCCAAGAGACCCAGTACTTC. This codes for CASSLAEIQETQYF.